Sequencing of this T cell receptor beta chain was carried out in a study of PD-1 blockade in classical Hodgkin lymphoma. Method: immunoSEQ multiplex PCR; TCRdb's copy keeps in-frame clones and lacks some. The sample includes 30,000 to 50,000 clones, 77% of them seen just once. About this clone: Its antigen is not identified.

Study-level points and caveats: A significant rise in TCR diversity was seen by C4D1 for CD4+ cells but not for CD8+ cells. Anyone who began nivolumab under 1 year after ASCT was excluded. Repertoire difference causes, possibly disease activity or prior therapy, remain undefined.

Per germline, CDR1 GTSNPN and CDR2 SVGIG (reference sequence). V shed 3 bases and J 5 bases; nucleotides not matched to a gene: 8. This CDR3 has 14 residues. Time point of the sample: cycle 4 day 1 (C4D1), after six to seven weeks of nivolumab. Relapse after autologous stem cell transplantation occurred in every patient, and brentuximab vedotin exposure varied. V and J are TRBV30 and TRBJ2-3; 7 bases line up with TRBD1. Source: peripheral blood mononuclear cells (PBMCs), taken before the fourth cycle of nivolumab. The origin of this receptor is a human donor with classical Hodgkin lymphoma. CDR3 sequence reads: CAWSKGAGLDTQYF. The CDR3 bases are TGTGCCTGGAGCAAGGGGGCGGGTTTAGATACGCAGTATTTT.